The text below deals with one TCR beta chain. Treatment reported: oral pan-JAK inhibitor, 5-10 mg twice daily. This sample was taken from a study of CD8+ T cells in alopecia areata. Sequencing relied on a cDNA template that was reverse transcribed from extracted RNA. Produced via immunoSEQ multiplex PCR; TCRdb's table is partial and in-frame only. The data hold more than 100,000 clones, with about nine tenths observed a single time. V trimming: 4 bases; J trimming: 6 bases; junction bases outside the gene matches: 6. Germline V gives CDR1 MNHEY, CDR2 SMNVEV (reference sequence). The CDR3 runs 14 residues.

The receptor was isolated from a human donor with alopecia areata. V usage is TRBV27 and J usage is TRBJ2-3; 8 bases line up with TRBD1. Specimen: CD8+ T cells sorted from blood, collected around week 31, from a patient treated with tofacitinib. Here the CDR3 DNA reads TGTGCCAGCAGTTATGGGACAGGTGGGGATACGCAGTATTTT. Its protein is CASSYGTGGDTQYF.